The 22 T cell receptor beta chains presented below share a single source sample, sequenced in a study of cytomegalovirus exposure and HLA in healthy donors. Use of 60 Vbeta and 13 Jbeta primers characterized the PCR. The repertoire was sequenced with immunoSEQ multiplex PCR; TCRdb's copy has only in-frame clones and lacks some. The sample contains 100,000 to 150,000 clones, 81% of which appear only once. Sequencing was performed on PBMCs. Receptor source: a man aged 18 to 35 in good health and CMV-seronegative.

The chain is built from TRBV19 and TRBJ2-7; TRBD2 matches 9 bases. The CDR3 consists of 14 residues. Unmatched junction bases numbered 3, after V lost 6 bases and J lost 0 bases. Germline V gene sequence: CDR1 LNHDA, CDR2 SQIVND (reference sequence). The CDR3 loop is CASSERGASYEQYF. The CDR3 nucleotides read TGTGCCAGTAGCGAGCGGGGGGCCTCCTACGAGCAGTACTTC.

The V gene is TRBV5-4, the J gene TRBJ2-7, with 7 nucleotides matching TRBD1. J was trimmed by 2 bases and V by 4 bases; bases with no gene match: 3. Germline V gives CDR1 SGHNT, CDR2 YYREEE (reference sequence). The CDR3 sequence is 13 residues long. Written as DNA, the CDR3 is TGTGCCAGCAGCCGGGGACAGCCCTACGAGCAGTACTTC. Residues: CASSRGQPYEQYF.

The rearrangement links TRBV7-8 to TRBJ2-7; D gene uncertain. CDR1 and CDR2 from the germline V gene are SGHVS and FQNEAQ. Trimming removed 3 bases from V and 2 bases from J, with 5 bases in between. This CDR3 has 12 amino acids. This CDR3 is CASSFTPYEQYF. The DNA of the CDR3 is TGTGCCAGCAGCTTTACACCCTACGAGCAGTACTTC.

The chain recombines TRBV6-5 with TRBJ1-1; 8 nucleotides line up with TRBD1. V shed 6 bases and J 0 bases; nucleotides not matched to a gene: 6. The CDR3 spans 15 residues. Germline V CDR1 and CDR2: MNHEY, SVGAGI. The CDR3, as DNA: TGTGCCAGCAGCGTAGACAGGGGCGTGAACACTGAAGCTTTCTTT. It specifies CASSVDRGVNTEAFF.

The chain has TRBV7-2 and TRBJ1-3, with 8 bases lining up with TRBD1. The V gene end was trimmed by 6 bases and the J gene end by 3 bases; junction bases not matched to a gene: 7. Per the germline V gene, CDR1 is SGHTA and CDR2 is FQGNSA. The CDR3 spans 15 residues. In DNA, the CDR3 is TGTGCCAGCAGATCAGGACAGGGTGGTGGAAACACCATATATTTT. Translated, it gives CASRSGQGGGNTIYF.

This sequence joins TRBV7-9 and TRBJ1-6, with D possibly being TRBD1 (6 bases). V was trimmed by 7 bases and J by 7 bases, leaving 14 bases between them. Germline CDR1 SEHNR, CDR2 FQNEAQ (reference sequence). CDR3 length equals 14 residues. CDR3 sequence (DNA): TGTGCCAGCACCCGAGGGGGGGCGAATTCACCCCTCCACTTT. As protein: CASTRGGANSPLHF.

CDR3 nucleotide sequence: TGTGCCAGCAGCTTAGTAAGAAGGGGCAAGGATGGCTACACCTTC. Translation: CASSLVRRGKDGYTF. The chain has TRBV7-2 and TRBJ1-2; a weak D match, TRBD1 (5 bases). The CDR3 consists of 15 residues. Trimming stripped 1 base from V and 6 bases from J, with 15 bases between. Per germline, CDR1 SGHTA and CDR2 FQGNSA.

The rearrangement uses TRBV6-1 and TRBJ1-4; no clear D. Trimming left V 3 bases short and J 7 bases short, with 15 bases between. Germline loops: CDR1 MNHNS, CDR2 SASEGT. The CDR3 is 15 amino acids. For the CDR3, the DNA is TGTGCCAGCAGTGAGATCTTTGGAGGGTCTGAAAAACTGTTTTTT. Amino acid sequence: CASSEIFGGSEKLFF.

The chain employs TRBV4-3 and TRBJ1-1; TRBD1 matches 7 bases. CDR1 is LGHNA, CDR2 YSLEER, per germline. The V and J ends lost 4 bases and 5 bases, in that order; junction bases with no gene match: 10. This CDR3 is 15 amino acids long. Written as DNA, the CDR3 is TGCGCCAGCAGCCCCCGGTCAGGGGGAAGAACTGAAGCTTTCTTT. Its translation is CASSPRSGGRTEAFF.

The chain joins TRBV6-1 to TRBJ1-1; TRBD1 might be the D (6 bases). The V and J ends lost 0 bases and 6 bases respectively, with 11 bases between them. The germline gives CDR1 MNHNS, CDR2 SASEGT. This CDR3 comprises 14 residues. The CDR3 region is CASSEAWGRAEAFF. CDR3 bases: TGTGCCAGCAGTGAAGCGTGGGGGCGGGCTGAAGCTTTCTTT.

This chain uses TRBV6-5 with TRBJ2-1; D gene uncertain. CDR3 length: 15 residues. Trimming took 6 bases from V and 5 from J, leaving 17 bases between them. Germline V lookup: CDR1 MNHEY, CDR2 SVGAGI. Written as DNA, the CDR3 is TGTGCCAGCAGGGCAAGCGAAGGTCGTCACAATGAGCAGTTCTTC. Protein: CASRASEGRHNEQFF.

V is TRBV4-1 and J is TRBJ2-1; 9 nucleotides match TRBD1. CDR3 size: 16 residues. Trimming at V came to 3 bases and at J to 0 bases, leaving 3 bases not matched to a gene. Germline lookup yields CDR1 MGHRA and CDR2 YSYEKL. CDR3 in amino acids: CASSHEGQGSYNEQFF. The DNA of the CDR3 is TGCGCCAGCAGCCACGAGGGACAGGGCTCCTACAATGAGCAGTTCTTC.

The V call is TRBV15, the J call TRBJ1-1; D remains unclear. The CDR3 covers 13 residues. Germline assignment: CDR1 LNHNV and CDR2 YYDKDF (reference sequence). Between the trimmed V and J ends, which lost 1 base and 1 base, there was a span of 4 bases. The CDR3 DNA reads as TGTGCCACCAGCAGAGTCTCGAACACTGAAGCTTTCTTT. It translates to CATSRVSNTEAFF.

The J gene is TRBJ2-2, the V gene TRBV7-8, with 13 bases aligning to TRBD2. With V trimmed by 3 bases and J by 7 bases, 11 bases remained unmatched. This CDR3 region has 18 residues. Germline loops: CDR1 SGHVS, CDR2 FQNEAQ. The CDR3 reads CASSFPGLAGPGGGELFF. CDR3 DNA: TGTGCCAGCAGCTTTCCGGGACTAGCGGGACCTGGCGGCGGGGAGCTGTTTTTT.

The rearrangement joins TRBV7-9 to TRBJ2-4, with unresolved D. The V and J ends lost 4 bases and 10 bases respectively, with 17 bases between them. This CDR3 comprises 14 residues. Per the germline V gene, CDR1 is SEHNR and CDR2 is FQNEAQ (reference sequence). CDR3 DNA sequence: TGTGCCAGCAGCTCAATTATAGGAGACCCAATTCAGTACTTC. Amino acid sequence: CASSSIIGDPIQYF.

The rearrangement links TRBV2 to TRBJ1-1, with a weak D call TRBD1 (6 bases). Trimming pared 7 bases from V and 1 base from J, leaving 10 bases between. CDR1 is SNHLY and CDR2 is FYNNEI in the germline V gene. The CDR3 has 13 amino acids. The CDR3 sequence is CASIWTANTEAFF. In DNA, the CDR3 is TGTGCCAGCATCTGGACAGCGAACACTGAAGCTTTCTTT.

The chain is built from TRBV29-1 and TRBJ2-1, with TRBD2 identical over 12 bases. J was trimmed by 1 base and V by 4 bases; bases with no gene match: 5. CDR3 length: 16 amino acids. The germline gives CDR1 SQVTM, CDR2 ANQGSEA. DNA of the CDR3: TGCAGCGTTGTTGGGACTAGCGGGTCGTCCTACAATGAGCAGTTCTTC. This encodes CSVVGTSGSSYNEQFF.

This clone occurred once. This chain joins TRBV7-2 and TRBJ2-4; possibly TRBD1 for D (8 bases). Trimming stripped 6 bases from V and 6 bases from J, with 21 bases between. This CDR3 region has 16 residues. The germline CDR1 and CDR2 sequences are SGHTA and FQGNSA. The CDR3, as DNA: TGTGCCAGCAGTCAATCGCCAGGGGGCGGGAGAAACATTCAGTACTTC. Amino acids: CASSQSPGGGRNIQYF.

This rearrangement joins TRBV2 to TRBJ2-7; D is perhaps TRBD1 (6 bases). Germline CDR1 SNHLY, CDR2 FYNNEI. V lost 6 bases to trimming and J lost 2 bases, with 11 bases between them. The CDR3 loop spans 13 amino acids. CDR3 bases: TGTGCCAGCAGCAGGACAGCAACCTACGAGCAGTACTTC. Translated: CASSRTATYEQYF.

This rearrangement joins TRBV7-3 to TRBJ1-1; D may be TRBD1 (6 bases). Trimming removed 3 bases at V and 3 bases at J, with 8 bases between. This CDR3 comprises 13 residues. The V gene's germline CDR1 is SGHTA and CDR2 FQGTGA. The CDR3 loop is CASSLTGYTEAFF. The CDR3 DNA follows: TGTGCCAGCAGCTTGACAGGATACACTGAAGCTTTCTTT. The full variable domain, completed using reference TRBV7-3 and TRBJ1-1, is GAGVSQTPSNKVTEKGKYVELRCDPISGHTALYWYRQSLGQGPEFLIYFQGTGAADDSGLPNDRFFAVRPEGSVSTLKIQRTERGDSAVYLCASSLTGYTEAFFGQGTRLTVV.

V is TRBV5-8 and J is TRBJ1-1; D is undetermined. The V and J ends lost 3 bases and 1 base respectively, with 16 bases between them. CDR1 and CDR2 (germline): SGHTS, YDEGEE. The CDR3 totals 16 residues. The CDR3 bases are TGTGCCAGCAGCTCTACCCGGGAAAATCGGAACACTGAAGCTTTCTTT. Residues: CASSSTRENRNTEAFF.

This clone was seen a single time. The chain recombines TRBV11-1 with TRBJ1-4; 10 bases match TRBD1. The V and J ends lost 5 bases and 8 bases, in that order; junction bases with no gene match: 11. The CDR3 is made up of 16 amino acids. Germline CDR1 SGHAT, CDR2 FQDESV (reference sequence). The CDR3 DNA follows: TGTGCCAGCAGCCCAGTGATCGGGACAGGGGACGAAAAACTGTTTTTT. Its protein product is CASSPVIGTGDEKLFF.